What follows are 8 T cell receptor beta chains derived from one specimen sequenced in a study of post-analysis software for immune sequencing data. Broader study findings: The five TRBV segments detected at higher frequency in patients than in controls included TRBV5-6, TRBV5-1 and TRBV20-1.

Prepared TCR beta cDNA libraries contained unique molecular identifiers. Each CDR3 protein is one row after TCRdb ran MiXCR on the PCR reads. The sample comprises about 430,000 distinct CDR3 sequences, over 30% of which are singletons, and roughly 8.2% rests with the top ten. For these receptors, no antigen is known. Sequencing was done on a sample of blood. Source of these receptors: a girl aged 2 to 9 with multiple sclerosis.

The chain links TRBV20-1 to TRBJ1-6; 7 bases line up with TRBD1. J was trimmed by 3 bases and V by 0 bases; bases with no gene match: 5. Germline CDR1 reads DFQATT; CDR2 reads SNEGSKA (reference sequence). The CDR3 spans 16 residues. The CDR3 sequence is CSAREGQAHYNSPLHF. The CDR3 region has the DNA TGCAGTGCTAGAGAAGGACAGGCCCACTATAATTCACCCCTCCACTTT.

This clonotype was counted between two and nine times. This chain uses TRBV29-1 with TRBJ2-1, with D maybe TRBD1 (5 bases). The CDR3 runs to 15 residues. V was trimmed by 3 bases and J by 6 bases, leaving 18 bases between them. CDR1 and CDR2 from the germline V gene are SQVTM and ANQGSEA. Here the CDR3 reads CSVELSGIVINEQFF. DNA for the CDR3: TGCAGCGTTGAGTTGTCAGGGATTGTAATCAATGAGCAGTTCTTC.

The V call is TRBV20-1, the J call TRBJ2-7; 11 bases map to TRBD1. The V gene's germline CDR1 is DFQATT and CDR2 SNEGSKA (reference sequence). V lost 1 base and J lost 5; bases outside the gene matches: 4. This CDR3 has 14 residues. The CDR3 DNA is TGCAGTGCTAGAGCCGGGACAGGGGGACACGAGCAGTACTTC. This codes for CSARAGTGGHEQYF.

The rearrangement uses TRBV7-2 and TRBJ2-3; 7 positions match TRBD2. Germline V gene sequence: CDR1 SGHTA, CDR2 FQGNSA. The CDR3 contains 16 residues. J gave up 3 bases and V 1 base, and 7 bases lay outside the gene matches. The CDR3 reads CASSLVGRGGTDTQYF. As DNA, the CDR3 is TGTGCCAGCAGCTTAGTCGGAAGGGGAGGGACAGATACGCAGTATTTT.

This clonotype was detected a few times. The chain links TRBV11-2 to TRBJ2-7; TRBD1 aligns across 7 bases. The germline V gene encodes CDR1 SGHAT and CDR2 FQNNGV. The CDR3 is 16 amino acids. Trimming cost V 3 bases and J 2 bases; bases outside gene matches: 10. Written as DNA, the CDR3 is TGTGCCAGCAGCTTCACTGTGGGGGACAGAGCCTACGAGCAGTACTTC. Translation: CASSFTVGDRAYEQYF.

Written as DNA, the CDR3 is TGCAGCGTTAACCCCTCCTACAATGAGCAGTTCTTC. Encoded protein: CSVNPSYNEQFF. J is TRBJ2-1 and V is TRBV29-1; no definite D call. The ends were cut back, 5 bases at V and 0 bases at J, with 5 bases in the middle. The CDR3 has 12 amino acids. The germline gives CDR1 SQVTM, CDR2 ANQGSEA.

V gene TRBV3-1 combines with J gene TRBJ2-7; 12 bases align to TRBD2. CDR3 length equals 15 residues. V was clipped by 1 base and J by 2 bases; unmatched bases: 0. CDR1 and CDR2 from the germline V gene are LGHDT and YNNKEL (reference sequence). In DNA, the CDR3 is TGTGCCAGCAGCCAAGCTAGCGGGAGGGCCTACGAGCAGTACTTC. The encoded protein is CASSQASGRAYEQYF.

The genes are TRBV10-3 and TRBJ1-2; no firm D call. Germline-derived CDR1 and CDR2 are ENHRY and SYGVKD. CDR3 length: 13 residues. V was clipped by 3 bases and J by 2 bases, with 7 bases between them. The CDR3 is CAISDGQNYGYTF. For the CDR3, the DNA is TGTGCCATCAGTGATGGGCAAAACTATGGCTACACCTTC.